A single sample gave rise to the 9 T cell receptor beta chains below, sequenced in a study of blood T cell repertoires in COVID-19. Libraries were prepared by immunoSEQ multiplex PCR; TCRdb keeps only in-frame clonotypes and omits some of them. The sample contains under 350,000 clones, around 86% of which appear only once. What was sequenced was peripheral blood. The source of these receptors is a young man with active or convalescent COVID-19.

This chain joins TRBV7-9 and TRBJ1-1; D is uncertain. Germline loops: CDR1 SEHNR, CDR2 FQNEAQ (reference sequence). The V end lost 5 bases, the J end lost 3 bases, and 13 bases lay between the germline ends. This CDR3 is 14 amino acids long. The CDR3 sequence: CASSPRVGDTEAFF. Written as DNA, the CDR3 is TGTGCCAGCAGCCCCCGGGTCGGGGACACTGAAGCTTTCTTT.

V gene TRBV28 combines with J gene TRBJ1-5; TRBD1 matches at 8 bases. This CDR3 spans 16 amino acids. CDR1 and CDR2 from the germline V gene are MDHEN and SYDVKM. V lost 6 bases to trimming and J lost 6 bases; unmatched junction nucleotides: 13. The CDR3 DNA reads TGTGCCAGCAGCGATGTACAGGGGGAATGGGGTCAGCCCCAGCATTTT. It yields the protein CASSDVQGEWGQPQHF.

V and J are TRBV20-1 and TRBJ2-3, with D possibly being TRBD2 (5 bases). Germline CDR1 and CDR2: DFQATT and SNEGSKA (reference sequence). The CDR3 has 11 amino acids. Trimming pared 6 bases from V and 1 base from J, leaving 5 bases between. The CDR3 sequence: CSAAGTDTQYF. For the CDR3, the DNA is TGCAGTGCAGCGGGCACAGATACGCAGTATTTT.

J is TRBJ2-3 and V is TRBV20-1; 8 bases agree with TRBD2. Looked up from germline, CDR1 is DFQATT and CDR2 is SNEGSKA (reference sequence). The CDR3 is 14 residues long. J was trimmed by 4 bases and V by 3 bases; bases with no gene match: 6. The CDR3 sequence: CSASPAGGSDTQYF. In nucleotides, the CDR3 is TGCAGTGCTAGTCCGGCGGGGGGATCAGATACGCAGTATTTT.

The V and J genes are TRBV5-4 and TRBJ2-4, with 9 bases matching TRBD1. CDR3 length equals 14 residues. With V trimmed by 9 bases and J by 7 bases, 11 bases remained unmatched. CDR1 is SGHNT and CDR2 is YYREEE in the germline V gene (reference sequence). CDR3 nucleotides: TGTGCCACCAAGGACAGGGGTTGGGTGAACATTCAGTACTTC. Protein: CATKDRGWVNIQYF.

The V call is TRBV7-3, the J call TRBJ2-1; TRBD2 matches at 8 bases. Germline V gene sequence: CDR1 SGHTA, CDR2 FQGTGA. This CDR3 spans 16 amino acids. V dropped 4 bases and J dropped 7; count of bases not matched to a gene: 12. The CDR3 region is CASSWGGSGVVNEQFF. The CDR3, as DNA: TGTGCCAGCAGCTGGGGAGGTAGCGGGGTGGTGAATGAGCAGTTCTTC. The entire variable domain, with the rest obtained from reference TRBV7-3 and TRBJ2-1, is as follows: GAGVSQTPSNKVTEKGKYVELRCDPISGHTALYWYRQSLGQGPEFLIYFQGTGAADDSGLPNDRFFAVRPEGSVSTLKIQRTERGDSAVYLCASSWGGSGVVNEQFFGPGTRLTVL.

The table lists this clone with a few counts. This chain uses TRBV19 with TRBJ1-2; tentative D call: TRBD1 (6 bases). CDR1 LNHDA and CDR2 SQIVND come from the germline V gene (reference sequence). Trimming stripped 6 bases from V and 4 bases from J, with 12 bases between. This CDR3 is 13 amino acids long. The CDR3 nucleotides are TGTGCCAGTAGCATCACAGGGCTCTATGGCTACACCTTC. Its translation: CASSITGLYGYTF.

The gene calls are TRBV14 and TRBJ1-5; D gene uncertain. The V end was cut by 0 bases, the J end by 0 bases, with 15 bases between. Germline CDR1 SGHDN, CDR2 FVKESK. This CDR3 spans 18 amino acids. CDR3 sequence reads: CASSQDHPGWYSNQPQHF. DNA of the CDR3: TGTGCCAGCAGCCAAGATCACCCGGGGTGGTATAGCAATCAGCCCCAGCATTTT.

The genes are TRBV28 and TRBJ1-1, with 8 bases lining up with TRBD1. The V gene's germline CDR1 is MDHEN and CDR2 SYDVKM. Losses at the gene ends were 9 bases for V and 3 bases for J; bases not matched to a gene: 21. The CDR3 runs 18 residues. DNA of the CDR3: TGTGCCAGTCTCCCCGGGACAGGTACTTTGGGGGCCGACACTGAAGCTTTCTTT. The encoded protein is CASLPGTGTLGADTEAFF. Complete variable domain (other parts from reference TRBV28 and TRBJ1-1): DVKVTQSSRYLVKRTGEKVFLECVQDMDHENMFWYRQDPGLGLRLIYFSYDVKMKEKGDIPEGYSVSREKKERFSLILESASTNQTSMYLCASLPGTGTLGADTEAFFGQGTRLTVV.